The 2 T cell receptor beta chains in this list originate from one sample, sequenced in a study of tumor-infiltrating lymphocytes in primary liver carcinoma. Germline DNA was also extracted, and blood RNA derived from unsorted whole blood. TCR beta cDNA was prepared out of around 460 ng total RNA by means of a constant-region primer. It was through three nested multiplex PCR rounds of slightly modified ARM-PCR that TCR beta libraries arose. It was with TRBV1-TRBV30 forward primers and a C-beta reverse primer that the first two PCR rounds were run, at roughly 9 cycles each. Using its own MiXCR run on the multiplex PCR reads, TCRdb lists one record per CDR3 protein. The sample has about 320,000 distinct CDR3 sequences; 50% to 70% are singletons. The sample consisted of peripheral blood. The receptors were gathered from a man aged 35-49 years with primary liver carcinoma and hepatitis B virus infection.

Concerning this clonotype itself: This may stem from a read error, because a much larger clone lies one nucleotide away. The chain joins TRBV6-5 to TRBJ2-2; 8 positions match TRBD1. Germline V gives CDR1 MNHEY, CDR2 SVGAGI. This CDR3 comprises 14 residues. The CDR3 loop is CASSRTGNTRELFF. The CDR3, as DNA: TGTGCCAGCAGTAGGACAGGGAACACCAGGGAGCTGTTTTTT.

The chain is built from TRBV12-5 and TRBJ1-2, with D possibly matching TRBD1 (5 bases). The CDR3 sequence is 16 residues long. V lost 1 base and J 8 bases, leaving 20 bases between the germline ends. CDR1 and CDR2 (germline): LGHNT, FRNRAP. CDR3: CASGLGGPTVSEGYTF. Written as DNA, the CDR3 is TGTGCTAGTGGTTTGGGCGGACCGACAGTATCAGAAGGCTACACCTTC.